The 5 T cell receptor beta chains listed next were all sequenced from one sample in a study of T cells after yellow fever vaccination. TCRdb re-called the 5' RACE reads with MiXCR, one entry per CDR3 protein. The table lists about 74,000 distinct CDR3 sequences, approximately 6.5% of them singletons. Source: CD8+ T cells sorted from PBMCs, taken 5 days after the first yellow fever vaccination. Source of these receptors: a man between 18 and 29 years old who received the YFV17D yellow fever vaccine.

V is TRBV7-2 and J is TRBJ1-5; 9 bases match TRBD1. Trimming cost V 6 bases and J 6 bases; bases outside gene matches: 12. Germline values: CDR1 SGHTA, CDR2 FQGNSA. The CDR3 consists of 16 residues. The CDR3, as DNA: TGTGCCAGCAGAGTAACAGGGGGCGAGAGGGGTCAGCCCCAGCATTTT. This encodes CASRVTGGERGQPQHF.

This clonotype was seen more than once but under ten times. This rearrangement joins TRBV7-8 to TRBJ1-1; unclear D gene. Per germline, CDR1 SGHVS and CDR2 FQNEAQ. CDR3 length: 14 residues. The V gene lost 0 bases and the J gene lost 1 base, with 6 bases spanning the gap. The CDR3 sequence: CASSLARRNTEAFF. The CDR3 bases are TGTGCCAGCAGCTTAGCGAGGCGGAACACTGAAGCTTTCTTT.

This clonotype was found many times. V and J are TRBV12-5 and TRBJ2-2, with 9 nucleotides matching TRBD1. Germline CDR1 reads LGHNT; CDR2 reads FRNRAP. This CDR3 region has 13 residues. With 6 bases clipped from V and 9 bases from J, the junction kept 5 bases outside the gene matches. This CDR3 reads CASGLDRGRELFF. CDR3 DNA sequence: TGTGCTAGTGGCCTGGACAGGGGCAGGGAGCTGTTTTTT.

The sample holds a few counts of this clonotype. The chain has TRBV19 and TRBJ1-3, with unresolved D. From germline, CDR1 is LNHDA and CDR2 SQIVND (reference sequence). V lost 3 bases to trimming and J lost 3 bases, with 6 bases between them. The CDR3 sequence is 13 residues long. Here the CDR3 reads CASSIEDGNTIYF. The CDR3 DNA reads TGTGCCAGTAGTATCGAAGATGGAAACACCATATATTTT.

In this sample, this clonotype turned up many times. The chain links TRBV27 to TRBJ2-5; 11 bases line up with TRBD1. This CDR3 spans 15 amino acids. Per germline, CDR1 MNHEY and CDR2 SMNVEV (reference sequence). V lost 5 bases and J lost 5; bases outside the gene matches: 7. The CDR3 loop reads CASSTPGQGVETQYF. CDR3 nucleotide sequence: TGTGCCAGCAGTACACCGGGACAGGGGGTTGAGACCCAGTACTTC.